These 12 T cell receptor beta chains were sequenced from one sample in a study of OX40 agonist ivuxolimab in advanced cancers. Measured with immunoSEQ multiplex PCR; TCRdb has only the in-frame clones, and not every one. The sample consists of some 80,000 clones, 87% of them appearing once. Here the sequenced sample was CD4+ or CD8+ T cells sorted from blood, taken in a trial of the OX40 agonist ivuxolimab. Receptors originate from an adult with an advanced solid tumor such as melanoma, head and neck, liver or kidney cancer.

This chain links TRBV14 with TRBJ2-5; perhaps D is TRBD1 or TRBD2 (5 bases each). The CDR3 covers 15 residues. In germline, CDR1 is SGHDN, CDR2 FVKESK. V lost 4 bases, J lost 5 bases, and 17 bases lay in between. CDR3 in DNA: TGTGCCAGCAGCCCTTGGCACCGGGACGGCGAGACCCAGTACTTC. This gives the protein CASSPWHRDGETQYF.

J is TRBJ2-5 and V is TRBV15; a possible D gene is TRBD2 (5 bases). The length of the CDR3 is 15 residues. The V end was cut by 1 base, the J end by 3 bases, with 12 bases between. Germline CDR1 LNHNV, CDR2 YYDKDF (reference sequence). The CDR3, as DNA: TGTGCCACCAGCAGAGCCACTAGTTTTGAAGAGACCCAGTACTTC. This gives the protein CATSRATSFEETQYF.

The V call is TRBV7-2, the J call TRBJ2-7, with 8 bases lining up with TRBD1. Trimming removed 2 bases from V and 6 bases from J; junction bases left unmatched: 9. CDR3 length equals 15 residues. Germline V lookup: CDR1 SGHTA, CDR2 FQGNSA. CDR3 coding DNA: TGTGCCAGCAGCTTATGGGGTCAGGGGGCGGGCGAGCAGTACTTC. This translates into CASSLWGQGAGEQYF.

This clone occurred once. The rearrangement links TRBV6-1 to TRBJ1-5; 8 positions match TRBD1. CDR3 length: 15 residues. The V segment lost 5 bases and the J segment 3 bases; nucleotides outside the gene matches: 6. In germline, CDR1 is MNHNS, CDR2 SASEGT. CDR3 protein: CASSQVGQVNQPQHF. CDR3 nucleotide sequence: TGTGCCAGCAGTCAGGTGGGACAGGTCAATCAGCCCCAGCATTTT.

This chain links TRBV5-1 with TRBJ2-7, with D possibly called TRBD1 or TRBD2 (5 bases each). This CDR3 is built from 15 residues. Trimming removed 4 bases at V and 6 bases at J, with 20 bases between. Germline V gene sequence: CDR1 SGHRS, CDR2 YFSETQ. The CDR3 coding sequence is TGCGCCAGCAGCCTTGGGACGCCGGCTCGTCCCGAGCAGTACTTC. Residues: CASSLGTPARPEQYF.

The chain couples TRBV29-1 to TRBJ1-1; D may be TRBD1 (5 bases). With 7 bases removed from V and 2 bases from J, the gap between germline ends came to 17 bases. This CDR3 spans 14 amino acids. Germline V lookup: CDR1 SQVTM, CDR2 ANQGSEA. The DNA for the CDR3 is TGCAGCGCCGAAGGAGGTACAGGAAACACTGAAGCTTTCTTT. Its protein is CSAEGGTGNTEAFF.

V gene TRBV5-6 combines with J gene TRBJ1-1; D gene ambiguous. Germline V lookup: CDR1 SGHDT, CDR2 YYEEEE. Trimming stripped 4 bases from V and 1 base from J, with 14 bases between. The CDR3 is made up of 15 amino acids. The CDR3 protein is CASSAGPLENTEAFF. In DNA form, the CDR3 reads TGTGCCAGCAGCGCGGGCCCTCTAGAGAACACTGAAGCTTTCTTT.

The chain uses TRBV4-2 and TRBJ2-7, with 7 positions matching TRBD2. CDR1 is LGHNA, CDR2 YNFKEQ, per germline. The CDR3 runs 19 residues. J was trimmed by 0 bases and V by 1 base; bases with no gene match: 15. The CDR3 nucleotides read TGTGCCAGCAGCCAAGGGGTCTCTAGCGGCGTTATTTCCTCCTACGAGCAGTACTTC. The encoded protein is CASSQGVSSGVISSYEQYF.

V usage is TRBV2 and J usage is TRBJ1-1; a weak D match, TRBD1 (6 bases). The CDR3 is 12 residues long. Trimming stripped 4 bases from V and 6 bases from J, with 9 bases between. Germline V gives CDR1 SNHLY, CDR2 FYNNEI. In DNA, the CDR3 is TGTGCCAGCAGTGGAGACAGGTCTGAAGCTTTCTTT. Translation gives CASSGDRSEAFF.

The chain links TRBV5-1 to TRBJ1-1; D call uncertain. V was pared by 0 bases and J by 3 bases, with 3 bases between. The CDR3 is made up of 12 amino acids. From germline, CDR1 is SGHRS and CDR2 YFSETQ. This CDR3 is CASSLEDTEAFF. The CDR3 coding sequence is TGCGCCAGCAGCTTGGAGGACACTGAAGCTTTCTTT.

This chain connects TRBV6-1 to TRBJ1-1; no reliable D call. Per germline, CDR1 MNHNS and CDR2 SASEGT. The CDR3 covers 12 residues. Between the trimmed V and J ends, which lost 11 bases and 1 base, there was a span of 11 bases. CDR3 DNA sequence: TGTGCCGCCTACTGGAGGAACACTGAAGCTTTCTTT. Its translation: CAAYWRNTEAFF.

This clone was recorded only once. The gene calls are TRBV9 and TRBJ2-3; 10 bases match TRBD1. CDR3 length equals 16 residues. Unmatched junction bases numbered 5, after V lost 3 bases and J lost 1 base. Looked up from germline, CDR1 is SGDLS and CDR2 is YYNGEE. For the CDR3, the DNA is TGTGCCAGCAGCGCGCACGGGACAGGGGGCACAGATACGCAGTATTTT. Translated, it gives CASSAHGTGGTDTQYF.